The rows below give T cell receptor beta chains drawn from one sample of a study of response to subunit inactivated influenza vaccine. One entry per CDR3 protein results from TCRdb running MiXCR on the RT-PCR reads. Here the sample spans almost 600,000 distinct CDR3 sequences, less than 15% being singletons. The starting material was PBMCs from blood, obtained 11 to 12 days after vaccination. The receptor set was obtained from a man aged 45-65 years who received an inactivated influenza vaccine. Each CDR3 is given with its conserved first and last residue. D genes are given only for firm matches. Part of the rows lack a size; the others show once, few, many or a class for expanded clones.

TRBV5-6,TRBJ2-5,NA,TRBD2,CASSRAGEETQYF,TGTGCCAGCAGCCGGGCGGGGGAAGAGACCCAGTACTTC
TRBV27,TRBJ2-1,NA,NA,CASSKDRTGEQFF,TGTGCCAGCAGTAAGGACAGAACGGGTGAGCAGTTCTTC
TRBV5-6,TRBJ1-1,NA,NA,CASSKRLGNTEAFF,TGTGCCAGCAGCAAACGTCTCGGGAACACTGAAGCTTTCTTT
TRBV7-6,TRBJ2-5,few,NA,CASSKGTRETQYF,TGTGCCAGCAGCAAAGGGACAAGGGAGACCCAGTACTTC
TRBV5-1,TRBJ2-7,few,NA,CASTRESSYEQYF,TGCGCCAGCACCAGAGAGAGTTCCTACGAGCAGTACTTC
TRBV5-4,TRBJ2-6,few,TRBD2,CASSLIDPGGDSGANVLTF,TGTGCCAGCAGCTTGATTGATCCGGGGGGGGACTCTGGGGCCAACGTCCTGACTTTC
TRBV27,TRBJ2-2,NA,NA,CASSSRTGRVSNTGELFF,TGTGCCAGCAGTTCCCGGACAGGGAGGGTATCGAACACCGGGGAGCTGTTTTTT
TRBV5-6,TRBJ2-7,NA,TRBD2,CASSLAGGRANEQYF,TGTGCCAGCAGCTTGGCTGGCGGGAGGGCCAACGAGCAGTACTTC
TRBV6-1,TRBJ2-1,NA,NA,CASRAGTQNRNEQFF,TGTGCCAGCAGGGCTGGGACCCAAAACCGGAATGAGCAGTTCTTC
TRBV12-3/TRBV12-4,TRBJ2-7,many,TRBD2,CASTWDYNYEQYF,TGTGCCAGCACCTGGGACTACAACTACGAGCAGTACTTC
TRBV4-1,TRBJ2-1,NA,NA,CASSQVAGSIAYNEQFF,TGCGCCAGCAGCCAAGTCGCAGGTTCAATAGCCTACAATGAGCAGTTCTTC
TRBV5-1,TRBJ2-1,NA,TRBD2,CASSHSSGSIYEQFF,TGCGCCAGCAGCCACTCTAGCGGGAGTATTTATGAGCAGTTCTTC
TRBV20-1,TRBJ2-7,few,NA,CSARESGTASYEQYF,TGCAGTGCTAGAGAAAGCGGGACAGCGTCCTACGAGCAGTACTTC
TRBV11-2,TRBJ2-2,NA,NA,CASSSRDGRTGELFF,TGTGCCAGCAGCTCCAGGGACGGGAGAACCGGGGAGCTGTTTTTT
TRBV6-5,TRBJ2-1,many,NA,CASSYEHRLGEQFF,TGTGCCAGCAGTTACGAACACCGTCTAGGAGAGCAGTTCTTC
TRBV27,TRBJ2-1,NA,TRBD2,CASSSGLVLQFF,TGTGCCAGCAGTTCAGGACTAGTCCTACAGTTCTTC
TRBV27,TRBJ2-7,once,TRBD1,CASRRDGQGAGYEQYF,TGTGCCAGCAGAAGAGACGGACAGGGGGCAGGGTACGAGCAGTACTTC
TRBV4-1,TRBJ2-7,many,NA,CASSQEGFPASGYEQYF,TGCGCCAGCAGCCAAGAAGGTTTCCCCGCCTCGGGCTACGAGCAGTACTTC
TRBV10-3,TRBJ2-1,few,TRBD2,CAISDGGSSYNEQFF,TGTGCCATCAGTGACGGCGGGAGCTCCTACAATGAGCAGTTCTTC
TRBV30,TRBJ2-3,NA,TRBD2,CAWSATSGGGDTQYF,TGTGCCTGGAGCGCGACTAGCGGGGGGGGAGATACGCAGTATTTT
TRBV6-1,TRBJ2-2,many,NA,CASRVYTGELFF,TGTGCCAGCAGGGTTTACACCGGGGAGCTGTTTTTT
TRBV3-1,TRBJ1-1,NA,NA,CASSSVGGALAEAFF,TGTGCCAGCAGCTCAGTGGGGGGCGCTTTGGCTGAAGCTTTCTTT
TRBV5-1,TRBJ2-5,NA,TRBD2,CASSPGGGYQETQYF,TGCGCCAGCAGCCCCGGCGGGGGGTACCAAGAGACCCAGTACTTC
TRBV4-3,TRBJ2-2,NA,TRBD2,CASRTGGPNTGELFF,TGCGCCAGCCGGACGGGAGGGCCCAACACCGGGGAGCTGTTTTTT
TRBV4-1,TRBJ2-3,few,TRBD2,CASSQDLGRLAGAWRGTDTQYF,TGCGCCAGCAGCCAAGACCTAGGTCGACTAGCGGGAGCTTGGCGGGGCACAGATACGCAGTATTTT
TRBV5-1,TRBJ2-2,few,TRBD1,CASSSQGQGFAGELFF,TGCGCCAGCAGCTCGCAGGGACAGGGGTTCGCCGGGGAGCTGTTTTTT
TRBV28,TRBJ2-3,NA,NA,CASSFRRGAADTQYF,TGTGCCAGCAGTTTTCGTAGAGGGGCCGCAGATACGCAGTATTTT
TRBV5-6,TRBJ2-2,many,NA,CASSLIPSGTGELFF,TGTGCCAGCAGCTTGATCCCAAGTGGTACCGGGGAGCTGTTTTTT
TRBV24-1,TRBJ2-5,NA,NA,CATSAGSQETQYF,TGTGCCACCAGTGCAGGAAGTCAAGAGACCCAGTACTTC
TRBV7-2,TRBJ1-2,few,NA,CASSLGGAFGYTF,TGTGCCAGCAGCTTAGGAGGGGCGTTCGGCTACACCTTC
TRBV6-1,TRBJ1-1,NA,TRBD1,CASSTGTGTRNTEAFF,TGTGCCAGCAGTACCGGGACAGGGACTAGGAACACTGAAGCTTTCTTT
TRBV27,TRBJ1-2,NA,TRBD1,CASSGTGVYGYTF,TGTGCCAGCAGCGGGACAGGAGTCTATGGCTACACCTTC
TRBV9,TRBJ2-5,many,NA,CASSPPGVGLLETQYF,TGTGCCAGCAGCCCCCCGGGGGTAGGGTTACTGGAGACCCAGTACTTC
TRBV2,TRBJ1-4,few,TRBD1,CASSSGQGIGKLFF,TGTGCCAGCAGTTCGGGACAGGGGATCGGAAAACTGTTTTTT
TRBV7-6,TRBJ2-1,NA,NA,CASSLMHNEQFF,TGTGCCAGCAGCTTAATGCACAATGAGCAGTTCTTC
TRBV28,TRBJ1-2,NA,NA,CASSLGRGPNYGYTF,TGTGCCAGCAGTTTAGGAAGGGGCCCTAACTATGGCTACACCTTC
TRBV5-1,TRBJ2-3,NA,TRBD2,CASSLVASGRALTDTQYF,TGCGCCAGCAGCTTGGTCGCTAGCGGGAGGGCCCTAACAGATACGCAGTATTTT
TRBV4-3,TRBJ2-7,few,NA,CASSQERGWETYEQYF,TGCGCCAGCAGCCAAGAAAGGGGGTGGGAAACCTACGAGCAGTACTTC
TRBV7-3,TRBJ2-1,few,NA,CASSEGLSGEQFF,TGTGCCAGCAGCGAAGGACTATCGGGTGAGCAGTTCTTC
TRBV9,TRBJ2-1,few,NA,CASSLASTYNEQFF,TGTGCCAGCAGCTTGGCTAGCACCTACAATGAGCAGTTCTTC
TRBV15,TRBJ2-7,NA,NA,CATSRGVNYEQYF,TGTGCCACCAGCAGAGGGGTCAACTACGAGCAGTACTTC
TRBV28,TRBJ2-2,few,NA,CASSLVGEATGELFF,TGTGCCAGCAGTTTAGTGGGAGAGGCCACCGGGGAGCTGTTTTTT
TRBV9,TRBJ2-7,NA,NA,CASSVFPTSSYEQYF,TGTGCCAGCAGCGTATTCCCCACCAGCTCCTACGAGCAGTACTTC
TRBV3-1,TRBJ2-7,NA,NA,CASNRGAGYEQYF,TGTGCCAGCAATCGGGGGGCTGGCTACGAGCAGTACTTC
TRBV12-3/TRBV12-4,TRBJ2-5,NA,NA,CASTRDARQTQYF,TGTGCCAGCACCCGGGACGCCCGGCAGACCCAGTACTTC
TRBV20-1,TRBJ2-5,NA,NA,CSATPLRMGQETQYF,TGCAGTGCTACCCCACTTAGGATGGGTCAAGAGACCCAGTACTTC
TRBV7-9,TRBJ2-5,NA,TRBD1,CASTLPKQGAQETQYF,TGTGCCAGCACGCTCCCAAAACAGGGGGCGCAAGAGACCCAGTACTTC
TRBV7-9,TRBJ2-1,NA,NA,CASKPEGADEQFF,TGTGCCAGCAAGCCTGAGGGAGCAGATGAGCAGTTCTTC
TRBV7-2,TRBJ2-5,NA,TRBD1,CASSIFSGTGVETQYF,TGTGCCAGCAGCATATTCTCCGGGACAGGGGTCGAGACCCAGTACTTC
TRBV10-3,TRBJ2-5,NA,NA,CAISDSNQETQYF,TGTGCCATCAGTGATTCTAACCAAGAGACCCAGTACTTC
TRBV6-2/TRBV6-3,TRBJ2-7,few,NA,CASSYFRASSYEQYF,TGTGCCAGCAGTTACTTTAGGGCTTCATCCTACGAGCAGTACTTC
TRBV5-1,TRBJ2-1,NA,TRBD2,CASSSGTSSSEQFF,TGCGCCAGCAGCTCCGGGACTAGCAGCTCTGAGCAGTTCTTC
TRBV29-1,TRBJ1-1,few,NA,CSVKLDTEAFF,TGCAGCGTTAAGTTGGACACTGAAGCTTTCTTT
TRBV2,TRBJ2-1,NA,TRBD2,CASRGTSLSYNEQFF,TGTGCCAGCAGGGGGACTAGCCTCTCCTACAATGAGCAGTTCTTC
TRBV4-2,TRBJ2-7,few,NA,CASSQAPRDNAYEQYF,TGTGCCAGCAGCCAAGCGCCCCGGGACAACGCCTACGAGCAGTACTTC